One and the same sample provided the 32 T cell receptor beta chains below, sequenced in a study of blood T cell repertoires in COVID-19. The assay was immunoSEQ multiplex PCR, and TCRdb's table has in-frame clones only and misses some. The data hold hundreds of thousands of clones, with approximately 90% observed a single time. Sequenced material: PBMCs or T cells enriched from blood (not recorded which). Receptors originate from a man aged 18-30 years who had recovered from COVID-19.

The rearrangement links TRBV11-2 to TRBJ1-1; D remains unclear. The ends were cut back, 1 base at V and 4 bases at J, with 16 bases in the middle. The CDR3 is 16 amino acids. CDR1 SGHAT and CDR2 FQNNGV come from the germline V gene. The CDR3 DNA is TGTGCCAGCAGCTTAGTACCAGGAGGGATTGGCACTGAAGCTTTCTTT. It is translated as CASSLVPGGIGTEAFF.

V and J are TRBV6-1 and TRBJ1-2; 8 bases line up with TRBD1. CDR3 length: 14 residues. Germline V gene data show CDR1 as MNHNS and CDR2 as SASEGT. V lost 6 bases and J lost 4; bases outside the gene matches: 7. CDR3 loop: CASRMDRDRYGYTF. In DNA, the CDR3 is TGTGCCAGCAGGATGGACAGGGATCGCTATGGCTACACCTTC.

The chain combines TRBV6-5 with TRBJ2-7; TRBD2 might be the D (6 bases). V dropped 5 bases and J dropped 2 bases, with 16 bases sitting between them. The CDR3 extends over 15 amino acids. Germline lookup yields CDR1 MNHEY and CDR2 SVGAGI. The DNA for the CDR3 is TGTGCCAGCAGTCGGGCAAGGACTAAACCCTACGAGCAGTACTTC. Its protein product is CASSRARTKPYEQYF.

This chain joins TRBV25-1 and TRBJ2-7; 7 bases agree with TRBD1. Germline CDR1 MGHDK, CDR2 SYGVNS. The trim removed 5 bases at V and 11 bases at J, leaving 9 bases unmatched. The CDR3 covers 12 residues. As DNA, the CDR3 is TGTGCCAGCAGTAACTCCGGACAGGTTGAGTACTTC. It is translated as CASSNSGQVEYF.

The V and J genes are TRBV20-1 and TRBJ1-6; TRBD1 is a possible D gene (5 bases). Germline assignment: CDR1 DFQATT and CDR2 SNEGSKA (reference sequence). The V gene lost 3 bases and the J gene lost 10 bases, with 19 bases spanning the gap. The CDR3 covers 15 residues. DNA of the CDR3: TGCAGTGCTAGTCGGGAGGGGACGTTTAGATCACCCCTCCACTTT. Translating gives CSASREGTFRSPLHF.

The chain couples TRBV9 to TRBJ1-1; possibly TRBD1 for D (6 bases). Trimming left V 3 bases short and J 1 base short, with 13 bases between. The germline gives CDR1 SGDLS, CDR2 YYNGEE. CDR3 size: 15 residues. The CDR3 loop reads CASSEQGIGNTEAFF. CDR3 nucleotide sequence: TGTGCCAGCAGCGAGCAGGGGATCGGGAACACTGAAGCTTTCTTT.

This clone has just one count. Within the sample, other DNA sequences also encode this same CDR3. This chain connects TRBV5-1 to TRBJ1-1; a possible D gene is TRBD1 (5 bases). The CDR3 is 13 amino acids. Germline V lookup: CDR1 SGHRS, CDR2 YFSETQ. V dropped 1 base and J dropped 4 bases, with 8 bases sitting between them. The CDR3 nucleotides are TGCGCCAGCAGCTTGCAGGGCAGCACTGAAGCTTTCTTT. Its translation is CASSLQGSTEAFF.

The chain uses TRBV6-6 and TRBJ1-1, with no clear D. The length of the CDR3 is 13 residues. The V gene lost 3 bases and the J gene lost 0 bases, with 5 bases spanning the gap. Germline CDR1 MNHNY, CDR2 SVGAGI (reference sequence). The CDR3 DNA is TGTGCCAGCAGTTATAATCTGAACACTGAAGCTTTCTTT. Residues: CASSYNLNTEAFF.

The chain recombines TRBV6-5 with TRBJ1-2; D is ambiguous. The CDR3 has 15 amino acids. Germline assignment: CDR1 MNHEY and CDR2 SVGAGI. Trimming left V 3 bases short and J 2 bases short, with 13 bases between. CDR3 protein: CASSYSRRMNYGYTF. CDR3 coding DNA: TGTGCCAGCAGTTATTCCCGGCGGATGAACTATGGCTACACCTTC.

The chain carries TRBV2 and TRBJ2-5; D is unresolved. This CDR3 has 12 residues. V was cut by 6 bases and J by 0 bases, with 5 bases left in between. The V gene's germline CDR1 is SNHLY and CDR2 FYNNEI. The CDR3 loop is CASRADQETQYF. CDR3 coding DNA: TGTGCCAGCAGGGCTGACCAAGAGACCCAGTACTTC.

The V and J genes are TRBV19 and TRBJ2-1, with 9 bases aligning to TRBD2. Germline V gives CDR1 LNHDA, CDR2 SQIVND (reference sequence). This CDR3 spans 17 amino acids. The V gene end was trimmed by 4 bases and the J gene end by 7 bases; junction bases not matched to a gene: 14. DNA of the CDR3: TGTGCCAGTAGTACTGTCCCTGGGGGCGGGAGGGCGAATGAGCAGTTCTTC. This codes for CASSTVPGGGRANEQFF.

The chain combines TRBV6-5 with TRBJ2-4, with TRBD2 matching 7 bases. Unmatched junction bases numbered 2, after V lost 6 bases and J lost 0 bases. The germline CDR1 and CDR2 sequences are MNHEY and SVGAGI. There are 14 residues in the CDR3. The CDR3 loop is CASSGGIAKNIQYF. In DNA form, the CDR3 reads TGTGCCAGCAGCGGGGGGATAGCCAAAAACATTCAGTACTTC.

A single count supports this clone. The rearrangement uses TRBV7-3 and TRBJ2-2; 7 bases agree with TRBD1. The CDR3 has 16 amino acids. Germline assignment: CDR1 SGHTA and CDR2 FQGTGA. V trimming: 0 bases; J trimming: 2 bases; junction bases outside the gene matches: 3. The CDR3 loop reads CASSLTGDSNTGELFF. The CDR3 region has the DNA TGTGCCAGCAGCTTAACCGGGGACAGCAACACCGGGGAGCTGTTTTTT. The full variable domain, its missing parts supplied by reference TRBV7-3 and TRBJ2-2, is GAGVSQTPSNKVTEKGKYVELRCDPISGHTALYWYRQSLGQGPEFLIYFQGTGAADDSGLPNDRFFAVRPEGSVSTLKIQRTERGDSAVYLCASSLTGDSNTGELFFGEGSRLTVL.

The rearrangement uses TRBV18 and TRBJ2-5, with 8 nucleotides matching TRBD1. The CDR3 length is 13 residues. Germline-derived CDR1 and CDR2 are KGHSH and LQKENI. Trimming took 5 bases from V and 4 from J; bases not matched to a gene: 3. DNA of the CDR3: TGTGCCAGCTCAGGACAGGGCGGAGAGACCCAGTACTTC. This gives the protein CASSGQGGETQYF.

The chain couples TRBV10-3 to TRBJ2-3, with TRBD1 as a possible D gene (6 bases). Germline values: CDR1 ENHRY, CDR2 SYGVKD. The CDR3 covers 13 residues. The V end lost 6 bases, the J end lost 2 bases, and 9 bases lay between the germline ends. The CDR3 bases are TGTGCCATCAGGGGGGCCTCCACAGATACGCAGTATTTT. It encodes CAIRGASTDTQYF.

The chain has TRBV6-5 and TRBJ2-3; possible D gene TRBD1, 6 bases. The CDR3 is 13 residues long. The germline V gene has CDR1 MNHEY and CDR2 SVGAGI. The ends were cut back, 6 bases at V and 8 bases at J, with 15 bases in the middle. The CDR3 reads CASRQGRSGTQYF. The DNA for the CDR3 is TGTGCCAGCAGACAGGGACGTTCGGGTACGCAGTATTTT.

V usage is TRBV6-5 and J usage is TRBJ1-1; D call uncertain. Germline V gene sequence: CDR1 MNHEY, CDR2 SVGAGI. There are 12 residues in the CDR3. In DNA, the CDR3 is TGTGCTACGGGGTCCCGAAGCACTGAAGCTTTCTTT. Translation: CATGSRSTEAFF.

The J gene is TRBJ2-7, the V gene TRBV28, with 7 bases matching TRBD1. Germline trimming cut 1 base from V and 7 bases from J; bases unmatched to any gene: 10. CDR3 length equals 15 residues. Per germline, CDR1 MDHEN and CDR2 SYDVKM. DNA for the CDR3: TGTGCCAGCAGTTTATCGGGACAGCGTGCGAAGGAGCAGTACTTC. This gives the protein CASSLSGQRAKEQYF. The entire variable domain, with the rest obtained from reference TRBV28 and TRBJ2-7, is as follows: DVKVTQSSRYLVKRTGEKVFLECVQDMDHENMFWYRQDPGLGLRLIYFSYDVKMKEKGDIPEGYSVSREKKERFSLILESASTNQTSMYLCASSLSGQRAKEQYFGPGTRLTVT.

The chain couples TRBV14 to TRBJ1-2; D not certain. The germline V gene encodes CDR1 SGHDN and CDR2 FVKESK. The CDR3 consists of 13 residues. V shed 4 bases and J shed 2 bases, with 8 bases lying between them. The CDR3 sequence: CASSLSGNYGYTF. The CDR3 DNA reads as TGTGCCAGCAGCCTATCCGGGAACTATGGCTACACCTTC.

V and J are TRBV14 and TRBJ1-4, with D hard to call. The V and J ends lost 7 bases and 6 bases respectively, with 12 bases between them. The CDR3 is 13 residues long. Germline CDR1 is SGHDN and CDR2 is FVKESK. The CDR3 coding sequence is TGTGCCAGCATCTCAGATGCGGATGAAAAACTGTTTTTT. Its protein product is CASISDADEKLFF.

The count of this clone is one. The CDR3 coding sequence is TGTGCCAGCAGCCCTTCCTATAATTCACCCCTCCACTTT. Amino acids: CASSPSYNSPLHF. The V and J genes are TRBV9 and TRBJ1-6; the D is unclear. Per the germline V gene, CDR1 is SGDLS and CDR2 is YYNGEE. V was pared by 4 bases and J by 1 base, with 3 bases between. The CDR3 is 13 residues long.

The chain joins TRBV5-4 to TRBJ1-4; a possible D gene is TRBD1 (5 bases). Trimming shortened V by 0 bases and J by 7 bases, and 16 bases separated the two germline ends. The CDR3 length is 16 residues. Germline-derived CDR1 and CDR2 are SGHNT and YYREEE (reference sequence). The CDR3 spells CASSLGGPRLGEKLFF. In DNA form, the CDR3 reads TGTGCCAGCAGCTTGGGGGGCCCAAGATTGGGTGAAAAACTGTTTTTT.

V and J are TRBV6-5 and TRBJ1-3; D unclear. CDR1 is MNHEY, CDR2 SVGAGI, per germline. Trimming took 2 bases from V and 8 from J, leaving 4 bases between them. The CDR3 is made up of 11 amino acids. The CDR3 region is CASSYGDTIYF. CDR3 nucleotide sequence: TGTGCCAGCAGTTACGGAGACACCATATATTTT.

The chain uses TRBV6-1 and TRBJ1-6, with D uncertain. CDR3 length: 16 residues. In germline, CDR1 is MNHNS, CDR2 SASEGT. V was clipped by 1 base and J by 6 bases, with 13 bases between them. The CDR3 DNA reads as TGTGCCAGCAGTGAAGAGGCGGCCCTCTTTAATTCACCCCTCCACTTT. Translated, it gives CASSEEAALFNSPLHF.

The chain recombines TRBV6-5 with TRBJ2-5, with 7 bases identical to TRBD2. The germline V gene encodes CDR1 MNHEY and CDR2 SVGAGI. The CDR3 is 15 amino acids. V dropped 5 bases and J dropped 4; count of bases not matched to a gene: 10. The CDR3 DNA follows: TGTGCCAGCAGTAAATCAAGGGGAGGGATAGAGACCCAGTACTTC. Its protein is CASSKSRGGIETQYF.

The rearrangement uses TRBV7-2 and TRBJ1-2; weak D call: TRBD1 (5 bases). V was pared by 4 bases and J by 4 bases, with 10 bases between. The CDR3 runs 13 residues. The V gene's germline CDR1 is SGHTA and CDR2 FQGNSA. For the CDR3, the DNA is TGTGCCAGCAGCTGGGGCGGCTCCTATGGCTACACCTTC. This codes for CASSWGGSYGYTF.

The CDR3, as DNA: TGTGCCAGCTCAGTCGGTACCTTGAACACTGAAGCTTTCTTT. Translating it yields CASSVGTLNTEAFF. The V gene is TRBV18, the J gene TRBJ1-1; D gene uncertain. This CDR3 is 14 amino acids long. Trimming removed 5 bases from V and 0 bases from J, with 10 bases in between. Germline V lookup: CDR1 KGHSH, CDR2 LQKENI.

V gene TRBV3-1 (or the pseudogene TRBV3-2) combines with J gene TRBJ1-1, with 11 positions matching TRBD1. V was pared by 4 bases and J by 5 bases, with 6 bases of the junction left unmatched. Germline assignment: CDR1 LGHDT and CDR2 YNNKEL (reference sequence). The CDR3 consists of 15 residues. CDR3 sequence: CASSPSGQGATEAFF. For the CDR3, the DNA is TGTGCCAGCAGCCCGTCAGGACAGGGGGCGACTGAAGCTTTCTTT.

The chain couples TRBV6-5 to TRBJ2-7; a possible D gene is TRBD1 (5 bases). Trimming pared 5 bases from V and 4 bases from J, leaving 9 bases between. The CDR3 runs to 12 residues. Germline lookup yields CDR1 MNHEY and CDR2 SVGAGI. The CDR3, as DNA: TGTGCCAGCAGTATTGACAGTTACGAGCAGTACTTC. Its protein product is CASSIDSYEQYF.

The chain joins TRBV7-2 to TRBJ2-1; 14 positions match TRBD2. This CDR3 spans 17 amino acids. Germline V lookup: CDR1 SGHTA, CDR2 FQGNSA. The V segment lost 3 bases and the J segment 14 bases; nucleotides outside the gene matches: 15. CDR3 region: CASSFRSGTSGRGFEFF. CDR3 sequence (DNA): TGTGCCAGCAGCTTTAGGTCGGGGACTAGCGGGAGAGGTTTCGAGTTCTTC. Variable domain in full (rest from reference TRBV7-2 and TRBJ2-1): GAGVSQSPSNKVTEKGKDVELRCDPISGHTALYWYRQSLGQGLEFLIYFQGNSAPDKSGLPSDRFSAERTGGSVSTLTIQRTQQEDSAVYLCASSFRSGTSGRGFEFFGPGTRLTVL.

The chain is built from TRBV27 and TRBJ1-1; D call uncertain. Trimming shortened V by 2 bases and J by 6 bases, and 16 bases separated the two germline ends. This CDR3 has 15 amino acids. Germline assignment: CDR1 MNHEY and CDR2 SMNVEV (reference sequence). The CDR3: CASSLTAGDYSEAFF. In nucleotides, the CDR3 is TGTGCCAGCAGTTTAACGGCCGGGGATTACTCTGAAGCTTTCTTT.

The CDR3 nucleotides are TGTGCCAGCACCCCGGACAGGTTTGTTACTTACGAGCAGTACTTC. Protein: CASTPDRFVTYEQYF. The rearrangement joins TRBV28 to TRBJ2-7, with 7 bases fitting TRBD1. V lost 7 bases to trimming and J lost 4 bases; unmatched junction nucleotides: 13. The germline V gene encodes CDR1 MDHEN and CDR2 SYDVKM. This CDR3 spans 15 amino acids.